This T cell receptor beta chain is drawn from a study of long-term antiretroviral therapy in people with HIV. Investigators performed immunoSEQ version v3.0 at survey level. Generated by immunoSEQ multiplex PCR, the TCRdb table keeps only in-frame clones and is missing some. The table has 20,000 or so clones, roughly 72% seen once. Germline V gene lookup returns CDR1 SGHDT and CDR2 YYEEEE. This CDR3 has 16 amino acids. After removal of 6 bases from V and 1 base from J, the junction contained 12 bases not matched to a gene. Findings and caveats of the study: HIV repertoires spanned tighter CDR3 length ranges than controls did.

Notes on this clone: Its antigen remains unidentified.

This clonotype originated in a man between 50 and 59 years old with HIV. The gene calls are TRBV5-6 and TRBJ1-1, with 7 bases lining up with TRBD1. The specimen was unsorted PBMCs, collected 2.2 years after starting antiretroviral therapy. The CDR3 protein is CASIGQGVIRNTEAFF. The CDR3, as DNA: TGTGCCAGCATTGGGCAGGGGGTGATTCGGAACACTGAAGCTTTCTTT.